The clone carrying this T cell receptor beta chain came up many times. Trimming at V came to 6 bases and at J to 5 bases, leaving 12 bases not matched to a gene. This CDR3 is built from 14 residues. In germline, CDR1 is SQVTM, CDR2 ANQGSEA. The sample comes from a study of T cells in Graves' hyperthyroidism and ophthalmopathy. TCR beta CDR3 sequences were amplified from RNA transcripts. During a first-round RT-PCR of the TCR CDR3, the HTBI primer set was used. TCRdb processed the multiplex PCR reads anew with MiXCR; each CDR3 protein has one entry. The sample carries 700,000 to 950,000 distinct CDR3 sequences, over 35% recorded once.

This clonotype originated in a woman aged 40-49 years with Graves' hyperthyroidism. Sequenced sample: blood. The genes are TRBV29-1 and TRBJ1-1; 7 bases agree with TRBD1. As DNA, the CDR3 is TGCAGCGTCCACACCGGGACAGCGGGAACTGAAGCTTTCTTT. It specifies CSVHTGTAGTEAFF.